A selection of T cell receptor beta chains follows, all from one sample in a study of blood T cell repertoires in COVID-19. The table came from immunoSEQ multiplex PCR; TCRdb's copy has only in-frame clones and leaves some out. The sample carries more than 50,000 clones, 90% recorded once. The source material was peripheral blood. The receptors derive from a woman aged 40 to 50 with active COVID-19. The CDR3 runs from the conserved cysteine through the conserved F or W.

v_gene: TRBV18
CDR3aa: CASSPLKTGETQYF

v_gene: TRBV29-1
CDR3aa: CSVEDAGYSGANVLTF

v_gene: TRBV5-1
CDR3aa: CASSQGPFRGTYEQYF

v_gene: TRBV28
CDR3aa: CASILSGRGEQFF

v_gene: TRBV20-1
CDR3aa: CSASGDRASEQYF

v_gene: TRBV6-5
CDR3aa: CASSRSDGTEQFF

v_gene: TRBV7-2
CDR3aa: CASSLGLAGGVEETQYF

v_gene: TRBV7-3
CDR3aa: CASSLRTSGREELFF

v_gene: TRBV11-3
CDR3aa: CASSLVGGYNEQFF

v_gene: TRBV11-2
CDR3aa: CASSSNGAGLFEQFF

v_gene: TRBV12-3/TRBV12-4
CDR3aa: CASSLRVSEKLFF

v_gene: TRBV19
CDR3aa: CASSIKSNQPQHF

v_gene: TRBV18
CDR3aa: CASSPAGGREQFF

v_gene: TRBV29-1
CDR3aa: CSVDKGVGGTEAFF

v_gene: TRBV7-9
CDR3aa: CASSLRTGRSGNTIYF

v_gene: TRBV18
CDR3aa: CASSPPSGGAVYNEQFF

v_gene: TRBV3-1/TRBV3-2
CDR3aa: CASSQGQATYYGYTF

v_gene: TRBV6-1
CDR3aa: CASSAITGYSNQPQHF

v_gene: TRBV6-2/TRBV6-3
CDR3aa: CASSKQGQGPQPQHF

v_gene: TRBV15
CDR3aa: CATSRDRQISF

v_gene: TRBV14
CDR3aa: CASSHRTGKGNTEAFF

v_gene: TRBV11-3
CDR3aa: CASSSGTGDRQGEKLFF

v_gene: TRBV7-9
CDR3aa: CASSPQGSGTEAFF

v_gene: TRBV5-1
CDR3aa: CASSRITGGITEKLFF

v_gene: TRBV4-2
CDR3aa: CASSPNLGQGVNQPQHF

v_gene: TRBV11-3
CDR3aa: CASSSRVGSGEAYF

v_gene: TRBV19
CDR3aa: CASSLNTDTQYF

v_gene: TRBV30
CDR3aa: CAWSVGGGQPQHF

v_gene: TRBV18
CDR3aa: CASSPLGGITDTQYF

v_gene: TRBV12-3/TRBV12-4
CDR3aa: CASSRPPGLAQYF

v_gene: TRBV5-4
CDR3aa: CASSFDRGNSETQYF

v_gene: TRBV4-1
CDR3aa: CASSQDPRSPYGYTF

v_gene: TRBV11-2
CDR3aa: CASRDRGRGGTEAFF

v_gene: TRBV24-1
CDR3aa: CATSDSDTSETQYF

v_gene: TRBV10-3
CDR3aa: CAISDWTGVNTEAFF

v_gene: TRBV5-4
CDR3aa: CASSSGTGFYEQYF

v_gene: TRBV10-1
CDR3aa: CASPVAGGQETQYF

v_gene: TRBV5-6
CDR3aa: CASSLLGEVQPQHF

v_gene: TRBV7-2
CDR3aa: CASSSRGQGARFNEQFF

v_gene: TRBV5-1
CDR3aa: CASSPGTSGTDTQYF

v_gene: TRBV5-4
CDR3aa: CASSLVSAGDSEQFF

v_gene: TRBV18
CDR3aa: CASSPLSTGGASEAFF

v_gene: TRBV5-4
CDR3aa: CASSLRRREETQYF

v_gene: TRBV4-2
CDR3aa: CASRVSHGASSYNEQFF